This entry concerns a single TCR beta chain. In germline, CDR1 is MNHEY, CDR2 SMNVEV (reference sequence). This CDR3 is 16 amino acids long. J was trimmed by 7 bases and V by 5 bases; bases with no gene match: 14. This specimen comes from a study of blood T cell repertoires in COVID-19. The wider study: There were acute and convalescent COVID-19 samples, and they came from the United States, Italy and Spain. T cells, B-cell-depleted T cells, or PBMCs supplied cDNA or gDNA.

Authors' analysis steps: Estimated nucleated cell counts came from reference gene primer amplification. Libraries were prepared by immunoSEQ multiplex PCR; TCRdb keeps only in-frame clonotypes and omits some of them. That table gives V, J and clone size, and the DNA gave D and trimming. This sample has around 70,000 clones, with approximately 90% found just once. Material: peripheral blood. The origin of this receptor is a man between 60 and 75 years old with acute or convalescent COVID-19. The chain carries TRBV27 and TRBJ2-5, with 9 bases lining up with TRBD2. As DNA, the CDR3 is TGTGCCAGCAGTCTCCAAGCGGGAGGCCCCCCTGGGACCCAGTACTTC. Protein: CASSLQAGGPPGTQYF.